Presented here are 29 T cell receptor beta chains from one specimen sequenced in a study of persistence of HIV-infected CD4 T cells. Cells were stimulated with overlapping HIV-1 Gag 15-mer peptides. Sorted nonresponding memory CD4+ T cells were CD40L-negative, CD69-negative, CD45RO-high. The immunoSEQ assay was version 4, run in survey mode. TCRdb keeps only in-frame clones here, not all; method: immunoSEQ multiplex PCR. The sample consists of tens of thousands of clones, 75% to 85% of them appearing once. For these TCRs, the target antigens are not known. Material: CD4+ T cells sorted from PBMCs after approximately 18-hour stimulation, obtained from a patient who received antiretroviral therapy. The source is an adult woman with HIV who was CMV-seropositive.

This sequence joins TRBV24-1 and TRBJ2-1; either TRBD1 or TRBD2 may fit D (5 bases each). The CDR3 extends over 13 amino acids. V lost 5 bases and J lost 8, with 12 bases in between. Germline-derived CDR1 and CDR2 are KGHDR and SFDVKD. Written as DNA, the CDR3 is TGTGCCACCAGTGTGCGGTCGGGACATGAGCAGTTCTTC. Translating gives CATSVRSGHEQFF.

The chain has TRBV30 and TRBJ2-7; D is unclear. The germline V and J ends were trimmed by 0 bases and 2 bases, with 14 bases remaining between them. Germline assignment: CDR1 GTSNPN and CDR2 SVGIG (reference sequence). This CDR3 is built from 15 residues. CDR3 region: CAWSVRGSKAYEQYF. In DNA, the CDR3 is TGTGCCTGGAGTGTACGTGGCAGTAAGGCCTACGAGCAGTACTTC.

The chain combines TRBV2 with TRBJ1-2; D gene ambiguous. Trimming shortened V by 1 base and J by 5 bases, and 11 bases separated the two germline ends. In germline, CDR1 is SNHLY, CDR2 FYNNEI. The CDR3 spans 14 residues. The CDR3 reads CASSEGSGKYGYTF. CDR3 DNA: TGTGCCAGCAGTGAAGGGAGCGGAAAATATGGCTACACCTTC.

This chain uses TRBV7-9 with TRBJ2-7, with a weak D call TRBD2 (6 bases). The CDR3 contains 12 residues. Trimming left V 2 bases short and J 6 bases short, with 8 bases between. Germline CDR1 SEHNR, CDR2 FQNEAQ (reference sequence). The CDR3 DNA reads as TGTGCCAGCAGCTTAACAGCGGGCGAGCAGTACTTC. This codes for CASSLTAGEQYF.

The rearrangement uses TRBV30 and TRBJ1-6; 7 positions match TRBD1. V was pared by 4 bases and J by 8 bases, with 11 bases of the junction left unmatched. The CDR3 loop spans 15 amino acids. CDR1 is GTSNPN and CDR2 is SVGIG in the germline V gene (reference sequence). The CDR3 sequence: CAWTFLQGYDSPLHF. The DNA of the CDR3 is TGTGCCTGGACCTTTCTACAGGGGTACGATTCACCCCTCCACTTT.

CDR3 sequence reads: CASSGTGMPGEQYF. For the CDR3, the DNA is TGTGCCAGTAGTGGGACAGGTATGCCGGGGGAGCAGTACTTC. The J gene is TRBJ2-7, the V gene TRBV19; TRBD1 matches at 8 bases. This CDR3 is 14 amino acids long. Trimming cost V 5 bases and J 7 bases; bases outside gene matches: 10. CDR1 LNHDA and CDR2 SQIVND come from the germline V gene (reference sequence). The whole variable domain, remainder taken from reference TRBV19 and TRBJ2-7, is DGGITQSPKYLFRKEGQNVTLSCEQNLNHDAMYWYRQDPGQGLRLIYYSQIVNDFQKGDIAEGYSVSREKKESFPLTVTSAQKNPTAFYLCASSGTGMPGEQYFGPGTRLTVT.

The J gene is TRBJ1-5, the V gene TRBV25-1; 8 nucleotides agree with TRBD1. This CDR3 spans 16 amino acids. Per the germline V gene, CDR1 is MGHDK and CDR2 is SYGVNS. V shed 1 base, J shed 3 bases, and the junction held 5 bases outside the gene matches. CDR3 in DNA: TGTGCCAGCAGTGAATCCCGGACAGGGTTCAATCAGCCCCAGCATTTT. Its translation is CASSESRTGFNQPQHF.

This clone was observed a single time. V is TRBV6-6 and J is TRBJ1-5; D is possibly TRBD1 (5 bases). The V gene lost 2 bases and the J gene lost 1 base, with 6 bases spanning the gap. The germline gives CDR1 MNHNY, CDR2 SVGAGI (reference sequence). This CDR3 region has 14 residues. CDR3 region: CASSYGGSNQPQHF. CDR3 DNA: TGTGCCAGCAGTTACGGGGGAAGCAATCAGCCCCAGCATTTT.

The J gene is TRBJ2-2, the V gene TRBV4-1, with 7 bases identical to TRBD2. V gave up 2 bases and J gave up 5 bases; unmatched junction bases: 11. Germline V gives CDR1 MGHRA, CDR2 YSYEKL. The CDR3 spans 17 residues. The CDR3 sequence: CASSQKGGLGRTGELFF. CDR3 in DNA: TGCGCCAGCAGCCAAAAGGGAGGGCTAGGAAGGACCGGGGAGCTGTTTTTT.

The chain links TRBV7-2 to TRBJ1-1, with TRBD1 matching over 9 bases. The V gene end was trimmed by 3 bases and the J gene end by 4 bases; junction bases not matched to a gene: 6. Germline-derived CDR1 and CDR2 are SGHTA and FQGNSA. The CDR3 sequence is 15 residues long. CDR3 amino acids: CASSFSGGQGTEAFF. The CDR3 DNA reads as TGTGCCAGCAGCTTTAGCGGGGGACAGGGCACTGAAGCTTTCTTT.

The chain links TRBV7-9 to TRBJ1-3; D uncertain. Germline values: CDR1 SEHNR, CDR2 FQNEAQ (reference sequence). The V gene lost 0 bases and the J gene lost 4 bases, with 7 bases spanning the gap. The CDR3 runs to 14 residues. The CDR3 DNA reads TGTGCCAGCAGCTTAGCGGCCACGGGAAACACCATATATTTT. Its protein is CASSLAATGNTIYF.

This sequence joins TRBV28 and TRBJ1-5; possibly TRBD1 for D (6 bases). The CDR3 contains 14 residues. Germline lookup yields CDR1 MDHEN and CDR2 SYDVKM. Deletions cut 4 bases from V and 6 bases from J, with 13 bases between. The CDR3 DNA reads TGTGCCAGCAGTTCCCACAGGGTTGCTCAGCCCCAGCATTTT. Residues: CASSSHRVAQPQHF.

The chain has TRBV12-3 or TRBV12-4 and TRBJ1-5, with D unclear. The V end lost 1 base, the J end lost 4 bases, and 5 bases lay between the germline ends. CDR3 size: 13 residues. For the CDR3, the DNA is TGTGCCAGCAGTTTAGGGAAGAATCAGCCCCAGCATTTT. Its translation: CASSLGKNQPQHF.

V and J are TRBV28 and TRBJ2-3; D remains unclear. This CDR3 region has 12 residues. V lost 2 bases and J 2 bases, leaving 2 bases between the germline ends. Germline V gene sequence: CDR1 MDHEN, CDR2 SYDVKM. DNA for the CDR3: TGTGCCAGCAGTTTACTCACAGATACGCAGTATTTT. Residues: CASSLLTDTQYF.

V is TRBV5-6 and J is TRBJ2-4; no reliable D call. This CDR3 has 14 amino acids. Looked up from germline, CDR1 is SGHDT and CDR2 is YYEEEE. V lost 4 bases, J lost 4 bases, and 12 bases lay in between. CDR3 loop: CASSLDNLKNIQYF. In DNA form, the CDR3 reads TGTGCCAGCAGCCTCGACAACCTAAAAAACATTCAGTACTTC.

This sequence joins TRBV6-5 and TRBJ1-1; D not resolved. The CDR3 totals 14 residues. Trimming cost V 10 bases and J 3 bases, with 18 bases left between them. In germline, CDR1 is MNHEY, CDR2 SVGAGI. As DNA, the CDR3 is TGTGCCACCTCGAGAACGGGGTACGACACTGAAGCTTTCTTT. Its translation is CATSRTGYDTEAFF.

The chain uses TRBV5-1 and TRBJ1-6, with 8 bases matching TRBD1. CDR3 length equals 16 residues. Germline CDR1 reads SGHRS; CDR2 reads YFSETQ. The V segment lost 2 bases and the J segment 6 bases; nucleotides outside the gene matches: 7. The CDR3 reads CASSFSGQAINSPLHF. As DNA, the CDR3 is TGCGCCAGCAGCTTCTCGGGACAGGCGATTAATTCACCCCTCCACTTT. The whole variable domain, remainder taken from reference TRBV5-1 and TRBJ1-6, is KAGVTQTPRYLIKTRGQQVTLSCSPISGHRSVSWYQQTPGQGLQFLFEYFSETQRNKGNFPGRFSGRQFSNSRSEMNVSTLELGDSALYLCASSFSGQAINSPLHFGNGTRLTVT.

The chain couples TRBV5-1 to TRBJ2-7; D gene ambiguous. The CDR3 loop spans 14 amino acids. Germline lookup yields CDR1 SGHRS and CDR2 YFSETQ. Trimming took 0 bases from V and 2 from J, leaving 9 bases between them. The CDR3 loop is CASSLGLQTYEQYF. CDR3 in DNA: TGCGCCAGCAGCTTGGGACTTCAGACCTACGAGCAGTACTTC.

V is TRBV2 and J is TRBJ1-2; D gene unclear. The CDR3 contains 13 residues. The V end was cut by 4 bases, the J end by 2 bases, with 8 bases between. In germline, CDR1 is SNHLY, CDR2 FYNNEI. CDR3 coding DNA: TGTGCCAGCAGTGCATGGCAGAACTATGGCTACACCTTC. Amino acid sequence: CASSAWQNYGYTF.

V usage is TRBV12-5 and J usage is TRBJ2-5; D is undetermined. Trimming removed 1 base from V and 1 base from J, with 13 bases in between. Germline assignment: CDR1 LGHNT and CDR2 FRNRAP. The CDR3 is 16 residues long. CDR3 DNA: TGTGCTAGTGGTTTGGGGGTAGGGTTCGGCCAAGAGACCCAGTACTTC. It yields the protein CASGLGVGFGQETQYF.

The chain combines TRBV27 with TRBJ1-4, with 8 positions matching TRBD1. CDR3 length equals 16 residues. The junction had 12 bases not matched to a gene; V was cut back by 6 bases and J by 6 bases. Germline V gives CDR1 MNHEY, CDR2 SMNVEV (reference sequence). The DNA of the CDR3 is TGTGCCAGCAGCTCAGGAGGCGGGACAGGCCATGAAAAACTGTTTTTT. It yields the protein CASSSGGGTGHEKLFF.

The V call is TRBV19, the J call TRBJ1-5; D remains ambiguous. CDR1 and CDR2 (germline): LNHDA, SQIVND (reference sequence). CDR3 length: 13 amino acids. With 1 base removed from V and 4 bases from J, the gap between germline ends came to 5 bases. The CDR3 region has the DNA TGTGCCAGTAGTATAGCAGCTAATCAGCCCCAGCATTTT. Its protein is CASSIAANQPQHF. Based on the CDR3 plus reference TRBV19 and TRBJ1-5, the full variable domain is DGGITQSPKYLFRKEGQNVTLSCEQNLNHDAMYWYRQDPGQGLRLIYYSQIVNDFQKGDIAEGYSVSREKKESFPLTVTSAQKNPTAFYLCASSIAANQPQHFGDGTRLSIL.

The chain joins TRBV18 to TRBJ1-2; 8 bases agree with TRBD1. The germline V gene has CDR1 KGHSH and CDR2 LQKENI. The CDR3 is 18 amino acids. Unmatched junction bases numbered 10, after V lost 1 base and J lost 0 bases. The CDR3 loop reads CASSPRWGQAVSNYGYTF. CDR3 nucleotides: TGTGCCAGCTCACCACGGTGGGGACAGGCGGTTTCTAACTATGGCTACACCTTC. The full variable domain, with the rest looked up from reference TRBV18 and TRBJ1-2, is NAGVMQNPRHLVRRRGQEARLRCSPMKGHSHVYWYRQLPEEGLKFMVYLQKENIIDESGMPKERFSAEFPKEGPSILRIQQVVRGDSAAYFCASSPRWGQAVSNYGYTFGSGTRLTVV.

Concerning this clone itself: The same CDR3 is also encoded by other DNA sequences in this sample. V gene TRBV7-9 combines with J gene TRBJ1-3; TRBD1 might be the D (6 bases). CDR1 and CDR2 from the germline V gene are SEHNR and FQNEAQ (reference sequence). The V end lost 3 bases, the J end lost 1 base, and 7 bases lay between the germline ends. This CDR3 region has 14 residues. The CDR3 is CASSLQGSGNTIYF. The DNA for the CDR3 is TGTGCCAGCAGCTTGCAGGGGTCTGGAAACACCATATATTTT.

The V gene is TRBV6-2 or TRBV6-3, the J gene TRBJ2-6; D is perhaps TRBD2 (5 bases). V gave up 2 bases and J gave up 2 bases, with 16 bases separating them. This CDR3 region has 18 residues. From germline, CDR1 is MNHEY and CDR2 SVGEGT. DNA of the CDR3: TGTGCCAGCAGTTACGGGCTAGCTTTCCGCACTGGGGCCAACGTCCTGACTTTC. This sequence encodes CASSYGLAFRTGANVLTF.

J is TRBJ1-5 and V is TRBV19, with D maybe TRBD1 (6 bases). The CDR3 is 17 residues long. Trimming removed 10 bases at V and 0 bases at J, with 22 bases between. Germline V gene data show CDR1 as LNHDA and CDR2 as SQIVND (reference sequence). CDR3 coding DNA: TGTGCCAATGTCGAATCCCACAGGGTCTCTAGCAATCAGCCCCAGCATTTT. It encodes CANVESHRVSSNQPQHF.

This rearrangement joins TRBV9 to TRBJ2-1, with 11 bases identical to TRBD2. The CDR3 is made up of 15 amino acids. V was clipped by 0 bases and J by 8 bases; unmatched bases: 4. CDR1 SGDLS and CDR2 YYNGEE come from the germline V gene. CDR3 amino acids: CASSVGVLAGDEQFF. The DNA of the CDR3 is TGTGCCAGCAGCGTAGGAGTACTAGCGGGAGATGAGCAGTTCTTC.

The rearrangement links TRBV7-2 to TRBJ2-7, with 9 bases that match TRBD2. The CDR3 has 16 amino acids. The germline V gene encodes CDR1 SGHTA and CDR2 FQGNSA. The V and J ends lost 1 base and 5 bases, in that order; junction bases with no gene match: 9. The chain's CDR3 is CASSLGGGARVNEQYF. The CDR3 DNA follows: TGTGCCAGCAGCTTAGGCGGGGGGGCGCGGGTCAACGAGCAGTACTTC.

The chain is built from TRBV2 and TRBJ2-7; 8 bases match TRBD1. Germline V gene data show CDR1 as SNHLY and CDR2 as FYNNEI. The CDR3 is 15 residues long. The trim removed 6 bases at V and 1 base at J, leaving 8 bases unmatched. CDR3 loop: CASRSGQVGSYEQYF. The CDR3 nucleotides read TGTGCCAGCAGATCGGGACAGGTTGGGTCCTACGAGCAGTACTTC.